This T cell receptor beta chain was captured by sequencing in a study of shared clonotypes between healthy human individuals. This CDR3 has 17 residues. Germline-derived CDR1 and CDR2 are SGHVS and FQNEAQ. The V end lost 4 bases, the J end lost 0 bases, and 16 bases lay between the germline ends. Clones were sequenced by immunoSEQ multiplex PCR, and TCRdb holds only the in-frame ones, with some missing. The sample carries about 1 million clones, approximately 76% recorded once. As concerns this clone: Its antigen remains unknown.

CD4+ cells underwent separation, giving CD45RA+ naive and CD45RA-negative memory subsets. Study-level points and caveats: It was the non-shared clonotypes that had lower generation probabilities than clonotypes shared by all four donors. Rarefaction revealed incomplete sorted-subset sequencing despite large depth.

The clonotype was recovered from a young man in good health. Sequenced: memory CD4+ T cells sorted from blood. Subset reported: CD45RA-negative fraction. The chain has TRBV7-8 and TRBJ1-5; weak D call: TRBD1 (6 bases). The CDR3 DNA is TGTGCCAGCAGCTCTTTACAGGGAGTATATAGCAATCAGCCCCAGCATTTT. It is translated as CASSSLQGVYSNQPQHF.